Presented here are 14 T cell receptor beta chains from one specimen sequenced in a study of shared clonotypes between healthy human individuals. The table came from immunoSEQ multiplex PCR; TCRdb's copy has only in-frame clones and leaves some out. The sample records around 600,000 clones, 85% to 95% being singletons. Positive CCR7 selection of CD45RO-negative cells yielded the naive CD8 cells, and terminally differentiated effector memory CD45RA+ cells were excluded. What was sequenced was naive CD8+ T cells sorted from blood. The receptors were sampled from a woman aged 30 to 39 in good health.

The chain uses TRBV7-2 and TRBJ1-5, with D maybe TRBD1 (5 bases). Germline V gives CDR1 SGHTA, CDR2 FQGNSA. The germline V and J ends were trimmed by 2 bases and 7 bases, with 9 bases remaining between them. The length of the CDR3 is 13 residues. This CDR3 reads CASSLFGGQPQHF. CDR3 DNA sequence: TGTGCCAGCAGCTTATTTGGGGGGCAGCCCCAGCATTTT.

The CDR3 bases are TGTGCCAGCAGTCCGGTGAACCTTAACCCTTTTTATAGGTCCTACGAGCAGTACTTC. Amino acids: CASSPVNLNPFYRSYEQYF. The J gene is TRBJ2-7, the V gene TRBV27; the D is unclear. CDR3 length: 19 amino acids. Trimming pared 5 bases from V and 1 base from J, leaving 27 bases between. Germline V gene sequence: CDR1 MNHEY, CDR2 SMNVEV (reference sequence).

The chain uses TRBV29-1 and TRBJ2-3; D may be TRBD1 (8 bases). V lost 4 bases, J lost 0 bases, and 17 bases lay in between. Germline V lookup: CDR1 SQVTM, CDR2 ANQGSEA. This CDR3 has 16 residues. The CDR3 protein is CSVALTGDYSTDTQYF. CDR3 sequence (DNA): TGCAGCGTTGCCCTGACAGGGGACTATAGCACAGATACGCAGTATTTT.

The chain combines TRBV6-6 with TRBJ2-1; D is uncertain. V was clipped by 6 bases and J by 2 bases, with 11 bases between them. Per the germline V gene, CDR1 is MNHNY and CDR2 is SVGAGI (reference sequence). This CDR3 has 14 amino acids. The CDR3: CASSPRPAYNEQFF. As DNA, the CDR3 is TGTGCCAGCAGCCCTAGGCCCGCCTACAATGAGCAGTTCTTC.

The V and J genes are TRBV28 and TRBJ2-7; no clear D. Trimming removed 7 bases from V and 4 bases from J, with 14 bases in between. The length of the CDR3 is 13 residues. CDR1 is MDHEN, CDR2 SYDVKM, per germline. CDR3 nucleotide sequence: TGTGCCAGCACCCTCGGTCCAGGATACGAGCAGTACTTC. Protein product: CASTLGPGYEQYF.

The chain recombines TRBV15 with TRBJ2-7, with 11 bases matching TRBD2. The CDR3 extends over 13 amino acids. Trimming took 8 bases from V and 3 from J; bases not matched to a gene: 3. Germline CDR1 reads LNHNV; CDR2 reads YYDKDF (reference sequence). CDR3 sequence: CATSSGRNYEQYF. As DNA, the CDR3 is TGTGCCACCTCTAGCGGGAGGAACTACGAGCAGTACTTC.

The V call is TRBV27, the J call TRBJ2-1; 11 positions match TRBD2. The germline gives CDR1 MNHEY, CDR2 SMNVEV (reference sequence). Trimming cost V 4 bases and J 4 bases; bases outside gene matches: 6. The CDR3 has 16 amino acids. In nucleotides, the CDR3 is TGTGCCAGCAGTTCCCTTCTAGCGGGAGGTTACAATGAGCAGTTCTTC. The encoded protein is CASSSLLAGGYNEQFF.

The chain joins TRBV7-2 to TRBJ2-1; D gene uncertain. The CDR3 sequence is 13 residues long. Looked up from germline, CDR1 is SGHTA and CDR2 is FQGNSA. V lost 1 base and J 7 bases, leaving 8 bases between the germline ends. CDR3 loop: CASSLVGENEQFF. The CDR3 nucleotides are TGTGCCAGCAGCTTAGTCGGCGAAAATGAGCAGTTCTTC.

The chain combines TRBV19 with TRBJ1-5; D possibly corresponds to TRBD1 (5 bases). This CDR3 contains 16 residues. V lost 0 bases, J lost 4 bases, and 13 bases lay in between. Germline CDR1 reads LNHDA; CDR2 reads SQIVND (reference sequence). The CDR3 spells CASSIDPPGRNQPQHF. In DNA, the CDR3 is TGTGCCAGTAGTATAGATCCTCCAGGGCGGAATCAGCCCCAGCATTTT.

The chain carries TRBV28 and TRBJ1-2; a possible D gene is TRBD1 (6 bases). Germline V lookup: CDR1 MDHEN, CDR2 SYDVKM. CDR3 length: 15 residues. With 7 bases removed from V and 8 bases from J, the gap between germline ends came to 23 bases. CDR3 nucleotide sequence: TGTGCCAGCAATCCCATAGGGGGGGGCCTTCGGGGCTACACCTTC. Amino acids: CASNPIGGGLRGYTF.

The chain carries TRBV11-2 and TRBJ1-1; perhaps TRBD1 as D (6 bases). Germline V gene lookup returns CDR1 SGHAT and CDR2 FQNNGV. The CDR3 is 16 residues long. Trimming left V 4 bases short and J 1 base short, with 16 bases between. The CDR3 sequence is CASSSYRDVENTEAFF. In nucleotides, the CDR3 is TGTGCCAGCAGCTCGTACAGGGATGTGGAGAACACTGAAGCTTTCTTT.

This chain uses TRBV27 with TRBJ2-7, with D unclear. Per germline, CDR1 MNHEY and CDR2 SMNVEV (reference sequence). V was cut by 5 bases and J by 1 base, with 15 bases left in between. The CDR3 loop spans 15 amino acids. The CDR3 is CASSPTPSRSYEQYF. The CDR3 DNA sequence: TGTGCCAGCAGTCCTACTCCTTCGCGGTCCTACGAGCAGTACTTC.

The chain uses TRBV5-5 and TRBJ1-3; D perhaps matches TRBD1 (5 bases). The CDR3 is 20 amino acids. Germline CDR1 reads SGHKS; CDR2 reads YYEKEE (reference sequence). Trimming left V 0 bases short and J 0 bases short, with 22 bases between. The CDR3 region has the DNA TGTGCCAGCAGCTTGGGCCCCTTGATACCACAGGACTTCTCTGGAAACACCATATATTTT. Amino acid sequence: CASSLGPLIPQDFSGNTIYF.

Remarks on this clone: In the same sample, other DNA sequences code for this CDR3. The rearrangement joins TRBV4-1 to TRBJ2-7, with 7 bases matching TRBD1. The J segment lost 4 bases and the V segment lost 2 bases, leaving 5 bases of the junction unmatched. CDR3 length equals 14 residues. Germline loops: CDR1 MGHRA, CDR2 YSYEKL. The CDR3 sequence: CASSQPGQSYEQYF. CDR3 bases: TGCGCCAGCAGCCAACCGGGACAGAGTTACGAGCAGTACTTC.